This T cell receptor (beta chain) is from a study of radiation and T cells in renal cell carcinoma. Method: immunoSEQ multiplex PCR; TCRdb's copy keeps in-frame clones and lacks some. The data show approximately 140,000 clones, less than 90% seen once. Time point described: baseline pretreatment blood. This sample's treatment: 15 Gy SBRT to primary tumor, nephrectomy 4 weeks later. Trimming pared 4 bases from V and 4 bases from J, leaving 8 bases between. This CDR3 spans 11 amino acids. CDR1 DFQATT and CDR2 SNEGSKA come from the germline V gene (reference sequence). The sequences come from blood, collected from a patient whose treatment included radiotherapy and nephrectomy. This TCR derives from a woman between 50 and 59 years old with renal cell carcinoma. V usage is TRBV20-1 and J usage is TRBJ2-7, with D perhaps TRBD1 (5 bases). The CDR3 DNA reads as TGCAGTGCTACCCAGGGATACGAGCAGTACTTC. Amino acid sequence: CSATQGYEQYF.